These 24 T cell receptor beta chains were all obtained from the same sample, sequenced in a study of T cell responses to AZD1222 COVID-19 vaccine. Here immunoSEQ multiplex PCR was the method, and the copy in TCRdb shows in-frame clones only, minus some. In the table there are 85,000 to 130,000 clones, around 90% of which are singletons. The starting material was peripheral blood, obtained 28 days after the second AZD1222 dose. Receptor source: an adult who received the AZD1222 COVID-19 vaccine.

The V and J genes are TRBV11-2 and TRBJ1-1; D unresolved. The CDR3 has 11 amino acids. Germline-derived CDR1 and CDR2 are SGHAT and FQNNGV. V lost 6 bases and J lost 5, with 7 bases in between. The CDR3 protein is CASRIGTEAFF. The CDR3 coding sequence is TGTGCCAGCAGGATCGGGACTGAAGCTTTCTTT.

This chain joins TRBV11-2 and TRBJ1-2, with 7 nucleotides matching TRBD1. Germline V gene lookup returns CDR1 SGHAT and CDR2 FQNNGV. V lost 5 bases and J lost 3; bases outside the gene matches: 9. This CDR3 contains 15 residues. The CDR3 DNA reads TGTGCCAGCAGCCTCTTCAGGGGGGCAGACTATGGCTACACCTTC. As protein: CASSLFRGADYGYTF.

This rearrangement joins TRBV19 to TRBJ1-1; possible D gene TRBD1, 5 bases. From germline, CDR1 is LNHDA and CDR2 SQIVND (reference sequence). V shed 3 bases and J shed 4 bases, with 15 bases lying between them. The CDR3 is 15 residues long. The CDR3 region has the DNA TGTGCCAGTAGTATCCAGGGCGCAACGGGCACTGAAGCTTTCTTT. Amino acids: CASSIQGATGTEAFF.

This chain links TRBV5-1 with TRBJ1-1; D perhaps matches TRBD1 (5 bases). Germline-derived CDR1 and CDR2 are SGHRS and YFSETQ. Between the trimmed V and J ends, which lost 1 base and 4 bases, there was a span of 8 bases. CDR3 length: 13 amino acids. The CDR3 DNA reads TGCGCCAGCAGCTTGCCCCAGGGCACTGAAGCTTTCTTT. It is translated as CASSLPQGTEAFF.

The chain couples TRBV7-6 to TRBJ2-7; 7 bases agree with TRBD1. The J segment lost 1 base and the V segment lost 4 bases, leaving 4 bases of the junction unmatched. This CDR3 is 14 amino acids long. Germline loops: CDR1 SGHVS, CDR2 FNYEAQ. The CDR3 region is CASSYGQESYEQYF. The CDR3 DNA reads TGTGCCAGCAGCTACGGACAGGAGTCCTACGAGCAGTACTTC.

This clone was counted a single time. This chain joins TRBV9 and TRBJ2-7; 7 bases fit TRBD1. CDR1 is SGDLS and CDR2 is YYNGEE in the germline V gene. The CDR3 length is 15 residues. After removal of 4 bases from V and 7 bases from J, the junction contained 14 bases not matched to a gene. CDR3 in DNA: TGTGCCAGCAGCCCCAGAGGGGCAGGGGGTAGGGAGCAGTACTTC. This gives the protein CASSPRGAGGREQYF.

The chain couples TRBV7-6 to TRBJ2-7, with unresolved D. The CDR3 has 12 residues. CDR1 and CDR2 from the germline V gene are SGHVS and FNYEAQ. The V end lost 4 bases, the J end lost 6 bases, and 10 bases lay between the germline ends. The CDR3 nucleotides read TGTGCCAGCAGCTCCGCGTCGGGCGAGCAGTACTTC. Translation gives CASSSASGEQYF.

The V gene is TRBV19, the J gene TRBJ1-2, with TRBD1 matching 7 bases. Trimming removed 5 bases from V and 1 base from J; junction bases left unmatched: 16. The CDR3 covers 18 residues. The V gene's germline CDR1 is LNHDA and CDR2 SQIVND (reference sequence). CDR3 sequence reads: CASSPQGTGQMVNYGYTF. CDR3 sequence (DNA): TGTGCCAGTAGTCCACAGGGGACGGGCCAGATGGTTAACTATGGCTACACCTTC.

This chain joins TRBV12-2 and TRBJ2-3; TRBD2 is the table's D call, not checked against the DNA. TRBV12-2 is a pseudogene locus. The CDR3 length is 16 residues. The CDR3 is CASRLLWRGWTDTQYF. As DNA, the CDR3 is TGTGCAAGTCGCTTACTATGGCGGGGGTGGACAGATACGCAGTATTTT.

V is TRBV5-4 and J is TRBJ1-4; D uncertain. The CDR3 length is 12 residues. The germline V and J ends were trimmed by 0 bases and 5 bases, with 2 bases remaining between them. Per the germline V gene, CDR1 is SGHNT and CDR2 is YYREEE (reference sequence). This chain's CDR3 is CASSLENEKLFF. CDR3 DNA: TGTGCCAGCAGCTTGGAGAATGAAAAACTGTTTTTT.

The J gene is TRBJ2-3, the V gene TRBV9; D may match TRBD1 or TRBD2 (6 bases each). Germline CDR1 reads SGDLS; CDR2 reads YYNGEE. The CDR3 spans 16 residues. With 4 bases removed from V and 0 bases from J, the gap between germline ends came to 15 bases. The CDR3 nucleotides read TGTGCCAGCAGCAGTCTAAGGGGGGTTAGCACAGATACGCAGTATTTT. It is translated as CASSSLRGVSTDTQYF.

The chain couples TRBV7-2 to TRBJ1-1; 8 nucleotides agree with TRBD1. J was trimmed by 5 bases and V by 5 bases; bases with no gene match: 4. This CDR3 region has 13 residues. CDR1 SGHTA and CDR2 FQGNSA come from the germline V gene. Here the CDR3 reads CASSPDRATEAFF. CDR3 sequence (DNA): TGTGCCAGCAGCCCGGACAGGGCGACTGAAGCTTTCTTT.

This clone turned up a few times. CDR3 sequence reads: CASSYGVYNEQFF. In nucleotides, the CDR3 is TGTGCCAGCAGTTACGGGGTTTACAATGAGCAGTTCTTC. The V call is TRBV6-5, the J call TRBJ2-1, with D unclear. Germline CDR1 is MNHEY and CDR2 is SVGAGI. The germline V and J ends were trimmed by 2 bases and 4 bases, with 6 bases remaining between them. This CDR3 has 13 amino acids.

V usage is TRBV9 and J usage is TRBJ1-2; 8 nucleotides align to TRBD1. CDR3 length: 15 amino acids. Germline lookup yields CDR1 SGDLS and CDR2 YYNGEE. The V and J ends lost 4 bases and 7 bases, in that order; junction bases with no gene match: 12. The CDR3 reads CASSTRQGITAGYTF. The CDR3 region has the DNA TGTGCCAGCAGCACCAGACAGGGGATTACCGCTGGCTACACCTTC. Complete variable domain (other parts from reference TRBV9 and TRBJ1-2): DSGVTQTPKHLITATGQRVTLRCSPRSGDLSVYWYQQSLDQGLQFLIQYYNGEERAKGNILERFSAQQFPDLHSELNLSSLELGDSALYFCASSTRQGITAGYTFGSGTRLTVV.

The genes are TRBV7-2 and TRBJ1-3; D unresolved. Germline V gene data show CDR1 as SGHTA and CDR2 as FQGNSA. V lost 2 bases and J 7 bases, leaving 12 bases between the germline ends. The CDR3 totals 14 residues. CDR3 sequence reads: CASSLSRMSNTIYF. DNA for the CDR3: TGTGCCAGCAGCTTATCCCGGATGAGTAACACCATATATTTT.

This clone was detected a few times. The V call is TRBV7-2, the J call TRBJ1-5; D call uncertain. The germline V gene encodes CDR1 SGHTA and CDR2 FQGNSA. This CDR3 comprises 13 residues. Trimming removed 4 bases at V and 5 bases at J, with 9 bases between. In DNA, the CDR3 is TGTGCCAGCAGCTCCGGGAGCTATCAGCCCCAGCATTTT. This codes for CASSSGSYQPQHF. Filled out from reference TRBV7-2 and TRBJ1-5, the complete variable domain reads GAGVSQSPSNKVTEKGKDVELRCDPISGHTALYWYRQSLGQGLEFLIYFQGNSAPDKSGLPSDRFSAERTGGSVSTLTIQRTQQEDSAVYLCASSSGSYQPQHFGDGTRLSIL.

This clone was seen a single time. The V call is TRBV7-3, the J call TRBJ2-2; D may be TRBD1 (6 bases). Germline V gene data show CDR1 as SGHTA and CDR2 as FQGTGA. This CDR3 has 16 residues. Trimming removed 2 bases at V and 5 bases at J, with 15 bases between. CDR3 amino acids: CASSLQGQRGTGELFF. CDR3 nucleotide sequence: TGTGCCAGCAGCTTACAAGGACAGAGAGGGACCGGGGAGCTGTTTTTT.

This chain joins TRBV19 and TRBJ2-3, with 9 nucleotides matching TRBD2. The CDR3 covers 12 residues. The V and J ends lost 7 bases and 6 bases, in that order; junction bases with no gene match: 2. CDR1 is LNHDA and CDR2 is SQIVND in the germline V gene (reference sequence). The CDR3 sequence: CASISGGDTQYF. The CDR3 coding sequence is TGTGCCAGTATTAGCGGGGGTGATACGCAGTATTTT.

This sequence joins TRBV24-1 and TRBJ1-4, with D perhaps matching TRBD1 (6 bases). The CDR3 totals 17 residues. Deletions cut 0 bases from V and 8 bases from J, with 18 bases between. Looked up from germline, CDR1 is KGHDR and CDR2 is SFDVKD. The CDR3 sequence is CATSDLNGRGATEKLFF. In nucleotides, the CDR3 is TGTGCCACCAGTGATTTGAATGGCAGGGGCGCTACGGAAAAACTGTTTTTT.

CDR3 coding DNA: TGTGCCAGCAGCTTGAAAGGGGCCGGCACCTTC. It translates to CASSLKGAGTF. The chain carries TRBV5-4 and TRBJ1-2, with a weak D call TRBD1 (5 bases). Germline V gene sequence: CDR1 SGHNT, CDR2 YYREEE (reference sequence). Trimming cost V 1 base and J 13 bases, with 11 bases left between them. The CDR3 is 11 amino acids.

Here the CDR3 reads CASSLGSNTGELFF. The CDR3, as DNA: TGCGCCAGCAGCTTGGGGTCGAACACCGGGGAGCTGTTTTTT. This rearrangement joins TRBV5-1 to TRBJ2-2; D gene unclear. Trimming shortened V by 0 bases and J by 0 bases, and 3 bases separated the two germline ends. Germline CDR1 is SGHRS and CDR2 is YFSETQ. The CDR3 length is 14 residues.

The CDR3 loop is CASSPGGRVNEKLFF. The CDR3, as DNA: TGTGCCAGCTCACCAGGGGGAAGGGTAAATGAAAAACTGTTTTTT. This chain links TRBV18 with TRBJ1-4; weak D call: TRBD1 (5 bases). Trimming stripped 2 bases from V and 5 bases from J, with 12 bases between. This CDR3 is 15 amino acids long. The germline V gene encodes CDR1 KGHSH and CDR2 LQKENI.

This chain links TRBV3-1 (or the pseudogene TRBV3-2) with TRBJ1-1; D is possibly TRBD1 (5 bases). V dropped 0 bases and J dropped 4 bases, with 27 bases sitting between them. Looked up from germline, CDR1 is LGHDT and CDR2 is YNNKEL (reference sequence). This CDR3 comprises 20 residues. The CDR3 reads CASSQELGTVTGGEGTEAFF. CDR3 in DNA: TGTGCCAGCAGCCAAGAACTCGGTACGGTTACAGGAGGGGAAGGCACTGAAGCTTTCTTT.

The chain links TRBV21-1 to TRBJ2-4; no check of the table's D call, TRBD1, against the DNA was made. TRBV21-1 is recorded as a pseudogene. The CDR3 covers 19 residues. Here the CDR3 reads CASSKRLGTRRQGSDIQYF. CDR3 in DNA: TGTGCCAGCAGCAAGCGACTGGGGACGAGGCGACAGGGGTCGGACATTCAGTACTTC.